The 8 T cell receptor beta chains given below trace back to one sample, sequenced in a study of tumor-infiltrating lymphocytes in primary liver carcinoma. The researchers produced TCR beta cDNA from roughly 500 ng total RNA with a constant-region primer. Libraries of TCR beta came from three nested multiplex PCR rounds with slightly modified ARM-PCR. Investigators reported that the first two PCR rounds, at 10 cycles each, used TRBV1-TRBV30 forward primers with a C-beta reverse primer. Via MiXCR, TCRdb re-called the multiplex PCR reads, giving one row per CDR3 protein. Of fewer than 350,000 distinct CDR3 sequences listed, 65% are singletons. Blood RNA originated from unsorted whole blood, with germline DNA additionally extracted. Input material: peripheral blood. Receptors were obtained from a man in his forties with primary liver carcinoma and hepatitis B virus infection.

A note on this clonotype: Relative to the germline gene, one junction end is altered; a read error may explain this. The chain recombines TRBV5-6 with TRBJ2-2; 10 bases fit TRBD1. From germline, CDR1 is SGHDT and CDR2 YYEEEE. The CDR3 is made up of 15 amino acids. This chain's CDR3 is CVSSYGQGDTGELFF. CDR3 nucleotides: TGTGTCAGCAGCTACGGACAGGGGGACACCGGGGAGCTGTTTTTT.

On this clonotype: A read error may produce the germline difference seen at one junction end. The chain uses TRBV6-2 or TRBV6-3 and TRBJ2-7; D is perhaps TRBD2 (6 bases). The germline gives CDR1 MNHEY, CDR2 SVGEGT. The CDR3 loop spans 13 amino acids. CDR3 sequence: CASRNGGAYKQYF. In DNA, the CDR3 is TGTGCCAGCCGCAACGGGGGAGCCTACAAGCAGTACTTC.

This chain uses TRBV29-1 with TRBJ2-5; D is tentatively TRBD1 or TRBD2 (5 bases each). The CDR3 has 15 residues. The germline gives CDR1 SQVTM, CDR2 ANQGSEA. The ends were cut back, 4 bases at V and 4 bases at J, with 19 bases in the middle. The CDR3 DNA follows: TGCAGCGTTGCAACCCACCGGGGACCGGGAGAGACCCAGTACTTC. Translation: CSVATHRGPGETQYF.

The V and J genes are TRBV6-2 or TRBV6-3 and TRBJ2-7, with 10 bases aligning to TRBD2. Germline trimming cut 5 bases from V and 9 bases from J; bases unmatched to any gene: 4. The length of the CDR3 is 12 residues. Per germline, CDR1 MNHEY and CDR2 SVGEGT. CDR3 coding DNA: TGTGCCAGCAGTACACGGACTAGCGGGCAGTACTTC. Encoded protein: CASSTRTSGQYF.

The J gene is TRBJ2-1, the V gene TRBV7-2, with D possibly TRBD2 on 5 matching bases. This CDR3 is 16 amino acids long. Germline values: CDR1 SGHTA, CDR2 FQGNSA. V was cut by 5 bases and J by 6 bases, with 20 bases left in between. CDR3 coding DNA: TGTGCCAGCAGCCAATTGGAGAGGGCCTTGGGCAATGAGCAGTTCTTC. Translating gives CASSQLERALGNEQFF.

A word on this clonotype: Given a much more abundant clone one base away, this may be a read error. The chain has TRBV4-3 and TRBJ2-7; D is tentatively TRBD1 or TRBD2 (6 bases each). CDR3 length equals 16 residues. Per the germline V gene, CDR1 is LGHNA and CDR2 is YSLEER. The CDR3 DNA reads TGCGCCAGCAGCCCAAAGGCCTCCGGGGGCGCCTACGAGCGGTACTTC. The encoded protein is CASSPKASGGAYERYF.

This clonotype was detected ten times or more. The rearrangement joins TRBV29-1 to TRBJ2-3; TRBD2 matches 10 bases. The germline CDR1 and CDR2 sequences are SQVTM and ANQGSEA. V lost 3 bases, J lost 4 bases, and 7 bases stayed unmatched. This CDR3 comprises 15 residues. In DNA, the CDR3 is TGCAGCGTTGATCCAGCGGGAGGGCCCCCAGATACGCAGTATTTT. Its translation is CSVDPAGGPPDTQYF.

This clonotype was detected only once. Compared with germline, one end of the junction differs, possibly owing to a read error. V usage is TRBV12-3 or TRBV12-4 and J usage is TRBJ1-1; D gene unclear. This CDR3 has 13 residues. The CDR3 sequence is CASSLGSNIEAFF. CDR3 DNA sequence: TGTGCCAGCAGTTTAGGGTCGAACATTGAAGCTTTCTTT.